A selection of T cell receptor beta chains follows, all from one sample in a study of cytomegalovirus exposure and HLA in healthy donors. Data came from immunoSEQ multiplex PCR; TCRdb stores just in-frame clones and leaves some out. The sample lists about 160,000 clones; 81% were seen once. Sequences were obtained from PBMCs. These receptor sequences come from a woman aged 18-29 years in good health and CMV-seronegative. CDR3s include the opening cysteine and the closing phenylalanine or tryptophan. The D gene is left open where the match is weak. Clone size is given for some rows only: seen once, a few or many times, or a class if the clone is expanded.

j_call d_call v_call clone_size cdr3_length cdr3_aa cdr3_nt
TRBJ2-2 TRBD2 TRBV5-4 . 15 CASSLDGGASGELFF TGTGCCAGCAGCTTGGACGGGGGGGCAAGCGGGGAGCTGTTTTTT
TRBJ2-5 TRBD1 TRBV6-1 . 15 CASSKNRGLQETQYF TGTGCCAGCAGTAAAAACAGGGGGCTCCAAGAGACCCAGTACTTC
TRBJ2-7 TRBD2 TRBV7-9 . 15 CASSLTSGTVPRQYF TGTGCCAGCAGCTTGACTAGCGGGACCGTACCCAGGCAGTACTTC
TRBJ1-1 . TRBV19 . 14 CASTPDRLNTEAFF TGTGCCAGTACCCCTGACAGGCTGAACACTGAAGCTTTCTTT
TRBJ2-1 TRBD1 TRBV4-1 . 15 CASSPQDREVNEQFF TGCGCCAGCAGCCCGCAGGACAGGGAGGTCAATGAGCAGTTCTTC
TRBJ1-5 . TRBV5-8 . 17 CASSLRMGVGRGQPQHF TGTGCCAGCAGCTTACGTATGGGGGTTGGGAGGGGGCAGCCCCAGCATTTT
TRBJ1-4 TRBD1 TRBV28 . 13 CASSFRGREKLFF TGTGCCAGCAGTTTCAGGGGGCGTGAAAAACTGTTTTTT
TRBJ2-2 . TRBV19 few 14 CASRSSIYGGELFF TGTGCCAGTAGGTCTTCTATTTATGGCGGGGAGCTGTTTTTT
TRBJ2-5 . TRBV5-1 . 11 CASTVQETQYF TGCGCCAGCACTGTACAAGAGACCCAGTACTTC
TRBJ2-5 . TRBV6-5 . 12 CASSHGQETQYF TGTGCCAGCAGCCACGGGCAAGAGACCCAGTACTTC
TRBJ1-3 . TRBV2 . 14 CASIGQPSGNTIYF TGTGCCAGCATTGGGCAACCCTCTGGAAACACCATATATTTT
TRBJ1-1 . TRBV25-1 . 14 CASSEYPRDTEAFF TGTGCCAGCAGTGAATATCCGCGGGACACTGAAGCTTTCTTT
TRBJ2-5 TRBD1 TRBV5-6 . 17 CASSPRQGALFRETQYF TGTGCCAGCAGCCCCCGACAGGGGGCCCTATTTAGGGAGACCCAGTACTTC
TRBJ1-1 TRBD1 TRBV6-5 . 14 CASSYGAGGPEAFF TGTGCCAGCAGTTACGGGGCAGGGGGCCCTGAAGCTTTCTTT
TRBJ1-2 . TRBV28 . 12 CASTGGAVGYTF TGTGCCAGCACTGGGGGGGCGGTCGGCTACACCTTC
TRBJ2-7 . TRBV27 few 14 CASSIAGVSYEQYF TGTGCCAGCAGCATCGCAGGGGTCTCCTACGAGCAGTACTTC
TRBJ2-5 TRBD2 TRBV15 . 14 CATQLAGYQETQYF TGTGCCACACAACTAGCGGGATACCAAGAGACCCAGTACTTC
TRBJ2-3 . TRBV20-1 . 11 CSAAPGNTQYF TGCAGTGCGGCCCCGGGGAATACGCAGTATTTT
TRBJ2-2 . TRBV27 . 17 CASSFVGGAPNTGELFF TGTGCCAGCAGTTTTGTTGGCGGTGCCCCGAACACCGGGGAGCTGTTTTTT